This T cell receptor (beta chain) came from a study of blood T cell repertoires in COVID-19. Study-level background: Nucleic acid was either cDNA or gDNA, and it came from T cells, B-cell-depleted T cells, or PBMCs.

Authors' methods: Nucleated cell number was recorded as an estimate derived from reference gene primer amplification. TCRdb's table, derived via immunoSEQ multiplex PCR, lists solely in-frame clones and lacks some. That table supplies the V and J calls and clone size; D and trimming were determined from the DNA. This table holds some 70,000 clones, around 89% found once. From germline, CDR1 is KGHDR and CDR2 SFDVKD. V lost 4 bases to trimming and J lost 2 bases, with 15 bases between them. This CDR3 spans 16 amino acids. The source of this sequence is a man in his sixties with acute or convalescent COVID-19. Sequenced input: peripheral blood. The chain links TRBV24-1 to TRBJ2-3; maybe TRBD1 (6 bases). The CDR3 DNA sequence: TGTGCCACCAGTGACCCCGGACAGAGCCTCACAGATACGCAGTATTTT. Protein: CATSDPGQSLTDTQYF.